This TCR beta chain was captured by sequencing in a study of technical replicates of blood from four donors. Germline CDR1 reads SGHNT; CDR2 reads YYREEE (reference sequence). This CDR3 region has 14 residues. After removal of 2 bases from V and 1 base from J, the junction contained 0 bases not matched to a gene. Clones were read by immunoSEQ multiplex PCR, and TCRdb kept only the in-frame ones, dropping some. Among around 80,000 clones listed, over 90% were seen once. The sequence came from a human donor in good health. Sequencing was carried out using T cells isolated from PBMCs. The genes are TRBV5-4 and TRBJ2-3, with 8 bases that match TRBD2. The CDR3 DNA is TGTGCCAGCAGCTTAGCGGGGGGCACAGATACGCAGTATTTT. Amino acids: CASSLAGGTDTQYF.